Sequencing of this T cell receptor (beta chain) was carried out in a study of blood T cell repertoires in COVID-19. In the original processing: Amplification of reference gene primers provided the estimated nucleated cell counts. Clones were read by immunoSEQ multiplex PCR, and TCRdb kept only the in-frame ones, dropping some. V, J and clone size reflect that table, while D and trimming were determined from the DNA. The sample yields fewer than 75,000 clones, 85% to 90% seen once. The clonotype originates from a man between 50 and 59 years old with active COVID-19. Sample: peripheral blood.

The CDR3 DNA reads as TGCAGCGTCGAAAGGGGTAGCGGCTACACCTTC. Translated, it gives CSVERGSGYTF. V and J are TRBV29-1 and TRBJ1-2; D perhaps matches TRBD1 (5 bases). V dropped 6 bases and J dropped 8 bases, with 13 bases sitting between them. The CDR3 totals 11 residues. Looked up from germline, CDR1 is SQVTM and CDR2 is ANQGSEA.